The 19 T cell receptor beta chains listed next were all sequenced from one sample in a study of T cell responses to AZD1222 COVID-19 vaccine. The method was immunoSEQ multiplex PCR; TCRdb's version includes in-frame clones alone and lacks a portion of them. The data show about 86,000 clones, 78% seen once. This specimen was peripheral blood, taken on day 0 of AZD1222 vaccination. The source of these receptors is an adult in good health.

This clone was detected only a few times. The CDR3 reads CASSSQGYEQYF. CDR3 coding DNA: TGTGCCAGCAGCTCACAGGGGTACGAGCAGTACTTC. The rearrangement uses TRBV14 and TRBJ2-7, with TRBD1 matching over 7 bases. The junction had 2 bases not matched to a gene; V was cut back by 5 bases and J by 4 bases. Germline values: CDR1 SGHDN, CDR2 FVKESK. The CDR3 loop spans 12 amino acids.

The gene calls are TRBV7-8 and TRBJ2-7, with TRBD2 matching 13 bases. V trimming: 4 bases; J trimming: 2 bases; junction bases outside the gene matches: 5. From germline, CDR1 is SGHVS and CDR2 FQNEAQ. The CDR3 consists of 16 residues. The CDR3, as DNA: TGTGCCAGCAGCTCATATGGGACTAGCGGGACCTACGAGCAGTACTTC. Translated: CASSSYGTSGTYEQYF.

This clone was detected a few times. The V and J genes are TRBV28 and TRBJ1-2; 8 positions agree with TRBD1. The CDR3 totals 12 residues. Unmatched junction bases numbered 6, after V lost 7 bases and J lost 8 bases. In germline, CDR1 is MDHEN, CDR2 SYDVKM. The CDR3 loop is CASNQRQGGYTF. The CDR3 coding sequence is TGTGCCAGCAACCAACGACAGGGGGGCTACACCTTC.

This chain uses TRBV27 with TRBJ2-7, with 7 nucleotides matching TRBD1. V lost 5 bases, J lost 0 bases, and 4 bases stayed unmatched. This CDR3 is 14 amino acids long. The germline gives CDR1 MNHEY, CDR2 SMNVEV (reference sequence). CDR3 nucleotides: TGTGCCAGCAGTCCGAGGGGGCACTCCTACGAGCAGTACTTC. This translates into CASSPRGHSYEQYF.

The chain couples TRBV7-2 to TRBJ2-1; TRBD2 aligns across 12 bases. CDR1 SGHTA and CDR2 FQGNSA come from the germline V gene. V shed 7 bases and J 5 bases; nucleotides not matched to a gene: 9. This CDR3 is built from 16 residues. Here the CDR3 reads CASKRGGLAGNNEQFF. Here the CDR3 DNA reads TGTGCCAGCAAAAGGGGAGGACTAGCGGGAAACAATGAGCAGTTCTTC.

The V and J genes are TRBV27 and TRBJ1-2; the D gene is possibly TRBD1 (5 bases). With 8 bases removed from V and 4 bases from J, the gap between germline ends came to 17 bases. Germline assignment: CDR1 MNHEY and CDR2 SMNVEV (reference sequence). This CDR3 contains 14 residues. The CDR3 is CASSKQGRIYGYTF. CDR3 DNA: TGTGCCAGCTCCAAGCAGGGACGTATCTATGGCTACACCTTC.

The V call is TRBV7-9, the J call TRBJ2-7, with D perhaps matching TRBD1 or TRBD2 (5 bases each). Trimming removed 5 bases from V and 0 bases from J, with 14 bases in between. The length of the CDR3 is 15 residues. Germline CDR1 and CDR2: SEHNR and FQNEAQ (reference sequence). In DNA form, the CDR3 reads TGTGCCAGCAGCCCCCCTGGGGGATCCTCCTACGAGCAGTACTTC. Translation: CASSPPGGSSYEQYF.

The genes are TRBV12-3 or TRBV12-4 and TRBJ1-5; D ambiguous. V was clipped by 4 bases and J by 1 base, with 2 bases between them. This CDR3 region has 12 residues. CDR3 nucleotides: TGTGCCAGCAGTTGGAGCAATCAGCCCCAGCATTTT. Translating it yields CASSWSNQPQHF.

The V call is TRBV7-2, the J call TRBJ2-3; D call uncertain. The CDR3 runs 17 residues. Trimming removed 6 bases at V and 1 base at J, with 20 bases between. Germline CDR1 and CDR2: SGHTA and FQGNSA. The CDR3 bases are TGTGCCAGCAGTTCTGGCCTGGGTGGAAGGGGCACAGATACGCAGTATTTT. Protein: CASSSGLGGRGTDTQYF.

V usage is TRBV28 and J usage is TRBJ2-1; D unresolved. The V gene's germline CDR1 is MDHEN and CDR2 SYDVKM. Trimming took off 6 bases at V and 0 bases at J, with 9 bases between the two ends. The CDR3 has 14 residues. The CDR3 spells CASSTPSSYNEQFF. The CDR3 DNA reads as TGTGCCAGCAGCACGCCGAGCTCCTACAATGAGCAGTTCTTC.

The rearrangement joins TRBV19 to TRBJ2-5; unclear D gene. The CDR3 runs to 13 residues. Per the germline V gene, CDR1 is LNHDA and CDR2 is SQIVND (reference sequence). Trimming took 6 bases from V and 1 from J, leaving 9 bases between them. The CDR3, as DNA: TGTGCCAGTAGCCGGGTCTTCCAAGAGACCCAGTACTTC. This translates into CASSRVFQETQYF. The complete variable domain, with remaining parts taken from reference TRBV19 and TRBJ2-5, reads DGGITQSPKYLFRKEGQNVTLSCEQNLNHDAMYWYRQDPGQGLRLIYYSQIVNDFQKGDIAEGYSVSREKKESFPLTVTSAQKNPTAFYLCASSRVFQETQYFGPGTRLLVL.

The chain links TRBV9 to TRBJ1-1, with D possibly matching TRBD1 (5 bases). In germline, CDR1 is SGDLS, CDR2 YYNGEE. V lost 0 bases to trimming and J lost 4 bases, with 16 bases between them. The CDR3 runs to 16 residues. The CDR3 DNA reads as TGTGCCAGCAGCGTAGGGGGACTGTGGGGGATCACTGAAGCTTTCTTT. Its translation is CASSVGGLWGITEAFF.

CDR3: CAWSLQRDTEAFF. The CDR3 nucleotides are TGTGCCTGGAGTCTACAGCGGGACACTGAAGCTTTCTTT. The gene calls are TRBV30 and TRBJ1-1, with D hard to call. Trimming took 2 bases from V and 3 from J, leaving 10 bases between them. CDR3 size: 13 residues. Germline V gene sequence: CDR1 GTSNPN, CDR2 SVGIG (reference sequence).

The chain employs TRBV3-1 (or the pseudogene TRBV3-2) and TRBJ1-1; a possible D gene is TRBD1 (6 bases). In germline, CDR1 is LGHDT, CDR2 YNNKEL (reference sequence). There are 18 residues in the CDR3. The V gene lost 0 bases and the J gene lost 0 bases, with 17 bases spanning the gap. CDR3 in DNA: TGTGCCAGCAGCCAAGAGCCCCCGACAGGCTCCATGAACACTGAAGCTTTCTTT. Protein sequence: CASSQEPPTGSMNTEAFF.

The chain combines TRBV5-5 with TRBJ2-3; 8 bases agree with TRBD1. The germline gives CDR1 SGHKS, CDR2 YYEKEE (reference sequence). V gave up 4 bases and J gave up 2 bases; unmatched junction bases: 9. There are 16 residues in the CDR3. The CDR3 loop is CASSPQGAQFTDTQYF. The CDR3 DNA reads as TGTGCCAGCAGCCCTCAGGGGGCGCAATTCACAGATACGCAGTATTTT. Complete variable domain (other parts from reference TRBV5-5 and TRBJ2-3): DAGVTQSPTHLIKTRGQQVTLRCSPISGHKSVSWYQQVLGQGPQFIFQYYEKEERGRGNFPDRFSARQFPNYSSELNVNALLLGDSALYLCASSPQGAQFTDTQYFGPGTRLTVL.

As DNA, the CDR3 is TGTGCCAGCTCAGGGCAGCCTCGCAATGAGCAGTTCTTC. Translated, it gives CASSGQPRNEQFF. The chain combines TRBV25-1 with TRBJ2-1, with D possibly matching TRBD1 (5 bases). This CDR3 spans 13 amino acids. The germline V gene encodes CDR1 MGHDK and CDR2 SYGVNS. V lost 8 bases, J lost 6 bases, and 14 bases lay in between.

This clone appeared a few times. This chain connects TRBV5-8 to TRBJ1-3; 7 bases match TRBD1. The CDR3 consists of 16 residues. CDR1 and CDR2 (germline): SGHTS, YDEGEE. J lost 0 bases, V lost 4 bases, and 7 bases had no gene match. Here the CDR3 DNA reads TGTGCCAGCAGCGCCGACAGGGTGAACTCTGGAAACACCATATATTTT. It is translated as CASSADRVNSGNTIYF.

The chain combines TRBV24-1 with TRBJ1-2; possible D gene TRBD1, 6 bases. The CDR3 loop spans 14 amino acids. Germline V gives CDR1 KGHDR, CDR2 SFDVKD. Between the trimmed V and J ends, which lost 4 bases and 0 bases, there was a span of 8 bases. The CDR3, as DNA: TGTGCCACCAGTGACAGGACAGCTAACTATGGCTACACCTTC. The encoded protein is CATSDRTANYGYTF.

The chain combines TRBV5-1 with TRBJ2-2; 9 nucleotides align to TRBD2. This CDR3 contains 18 residues. V trimming: 5 bases; J trimming: 2 bases; junction bases outside the gene matches: 13. Germline assignment: CDR1 SGHRS and CDR2 YFSETQ. DNA for the CDR3: TGCGCCAGCAGGATACGGTTAGGGACTAGCTTAAACACCGGGGAGCTGTTTTTT. Translation: CASRIRLGTSLNTGELFF.